The present T cell receptor beta chain was sequenced within a study of CD8 T cells in Susac syndrome. Random hexamers were used to reverse transcribe about 0.45 to 1 ug of RNA. Each CDR3 protein gets one entry after TCRdb re-called the immunoSEQ multiplex PCR reads with MiXCR. The table has 200,000 to 250,000 distinct CDR3 sequences, around 95% seen once. The germline gives CDR1 MNHNY, CDR2 SVGAGI (reference sequence). J gave up 8 bases and V 7 bases, and 13 bases lay outside the gene matches. The CDR3 has 15 residues. This clonotype was observed once. This TCR derives from a human donor with multiple sclerosis. The sample was CD4+ T cells from PBMCs. V and J are TRBV6-6 and TRBJ2-1; TRBD1 agrees at 8 bases. CDR3: CASNPSGRGPDEQFF. The CDR3 DNA reads TGTGCCAGCAACCCTTCCGGCAGGGGGCCCGATGAGCAGTTCTTC.